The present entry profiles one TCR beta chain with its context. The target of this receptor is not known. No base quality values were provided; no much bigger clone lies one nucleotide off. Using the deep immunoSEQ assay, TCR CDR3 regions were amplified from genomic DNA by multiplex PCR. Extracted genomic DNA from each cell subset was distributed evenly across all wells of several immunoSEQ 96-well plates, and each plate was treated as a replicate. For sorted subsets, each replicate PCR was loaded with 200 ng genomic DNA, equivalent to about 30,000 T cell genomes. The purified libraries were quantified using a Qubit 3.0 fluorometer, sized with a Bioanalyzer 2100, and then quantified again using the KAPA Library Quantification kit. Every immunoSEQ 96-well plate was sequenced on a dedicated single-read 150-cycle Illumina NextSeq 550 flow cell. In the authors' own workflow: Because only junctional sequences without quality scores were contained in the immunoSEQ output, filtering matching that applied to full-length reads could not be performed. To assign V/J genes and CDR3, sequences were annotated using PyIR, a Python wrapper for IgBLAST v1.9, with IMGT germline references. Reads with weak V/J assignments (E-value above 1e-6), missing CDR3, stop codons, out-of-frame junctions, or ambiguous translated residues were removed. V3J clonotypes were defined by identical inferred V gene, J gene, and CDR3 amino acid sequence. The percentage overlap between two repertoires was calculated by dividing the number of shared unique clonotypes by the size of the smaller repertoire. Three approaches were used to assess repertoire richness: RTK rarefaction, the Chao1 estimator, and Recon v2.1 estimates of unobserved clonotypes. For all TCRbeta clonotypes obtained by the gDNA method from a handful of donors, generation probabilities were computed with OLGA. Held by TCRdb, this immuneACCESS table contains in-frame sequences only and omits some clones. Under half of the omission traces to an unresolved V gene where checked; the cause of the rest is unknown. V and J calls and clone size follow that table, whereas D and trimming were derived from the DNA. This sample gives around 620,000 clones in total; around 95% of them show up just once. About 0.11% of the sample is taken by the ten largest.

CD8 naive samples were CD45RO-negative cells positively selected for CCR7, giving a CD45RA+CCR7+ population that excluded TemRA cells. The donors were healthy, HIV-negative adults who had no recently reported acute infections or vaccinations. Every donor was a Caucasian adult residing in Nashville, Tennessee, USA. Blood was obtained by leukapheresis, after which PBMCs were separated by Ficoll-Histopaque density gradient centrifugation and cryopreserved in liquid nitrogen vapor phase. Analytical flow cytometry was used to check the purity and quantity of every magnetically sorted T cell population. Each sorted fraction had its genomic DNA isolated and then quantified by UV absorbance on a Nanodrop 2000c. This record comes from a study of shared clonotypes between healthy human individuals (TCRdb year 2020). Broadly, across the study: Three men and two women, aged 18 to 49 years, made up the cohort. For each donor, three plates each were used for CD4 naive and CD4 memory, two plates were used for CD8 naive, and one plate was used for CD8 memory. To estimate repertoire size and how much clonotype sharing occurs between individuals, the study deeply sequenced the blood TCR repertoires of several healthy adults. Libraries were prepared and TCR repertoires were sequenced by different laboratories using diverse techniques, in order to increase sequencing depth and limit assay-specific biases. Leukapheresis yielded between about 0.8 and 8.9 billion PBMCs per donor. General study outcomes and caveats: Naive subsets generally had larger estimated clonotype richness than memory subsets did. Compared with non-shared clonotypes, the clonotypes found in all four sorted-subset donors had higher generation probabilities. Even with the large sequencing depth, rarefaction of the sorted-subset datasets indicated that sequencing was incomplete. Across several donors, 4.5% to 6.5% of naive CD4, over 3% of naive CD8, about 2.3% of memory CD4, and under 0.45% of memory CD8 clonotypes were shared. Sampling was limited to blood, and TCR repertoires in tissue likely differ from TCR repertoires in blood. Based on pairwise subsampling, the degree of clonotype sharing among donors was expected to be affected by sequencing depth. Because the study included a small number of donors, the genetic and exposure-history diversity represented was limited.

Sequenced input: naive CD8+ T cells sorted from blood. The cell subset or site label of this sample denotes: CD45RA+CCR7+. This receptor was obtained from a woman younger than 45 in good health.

The DNA sequence follows: TGTGCCAGCAGTTTAATACAGGGTTCAGATACGCAGTATTTT. Its protein reads: CASSLIQGSDTQYF. The chain is encoded by TRBV27 joined to TRBJ2-3; the D region possibly corresponds to TRBD1 (6 bases align). The germline V gene (reference sequence) sets CDR1 to MNHEY and CDR2 to SMNVEV. The CDR3 runs 14 residues from the cysteine to the phenylalanine. This entry keeps only the CDR3 DNA: 42 bases, framed from base 1. V loses 2 bases, J loses 4 bases, and the germline ends lie 10 bases apart.